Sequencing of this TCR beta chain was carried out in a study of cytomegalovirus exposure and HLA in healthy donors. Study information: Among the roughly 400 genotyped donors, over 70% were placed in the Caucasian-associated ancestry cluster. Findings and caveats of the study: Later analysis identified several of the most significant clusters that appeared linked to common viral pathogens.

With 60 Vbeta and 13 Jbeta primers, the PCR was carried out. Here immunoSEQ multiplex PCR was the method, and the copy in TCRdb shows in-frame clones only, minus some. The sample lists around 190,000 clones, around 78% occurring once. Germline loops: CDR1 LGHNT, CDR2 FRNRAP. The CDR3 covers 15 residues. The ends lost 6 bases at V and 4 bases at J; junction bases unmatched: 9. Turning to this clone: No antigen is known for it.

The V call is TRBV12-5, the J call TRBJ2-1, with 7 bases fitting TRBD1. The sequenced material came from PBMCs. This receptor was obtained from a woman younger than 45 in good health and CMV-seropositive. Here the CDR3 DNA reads TGTGCTAGTGGGCCCCCGGGACAGCAATACAATGAGCAGTTCTTC. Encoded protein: CASGPPGQQYNEQFF.